Listed below are T cell receptor beta chains from one sample, sequenced in a study of cytomegalovirus exposure and HLA in healthy donors. Assay: immunoSEQ multiplex PCR; the TCRdb copy retains only in-frame clones and omits some. The table shows around 130,000 clones, with about 76% occurring only once. What was sequenced was PBMCs. The receptors here all came from a man between 40 and 49 years old in good health and CMV-seropositive. Each CDR3 is given with its conserved first and last residue. The D gene is left open where the match is weak. Not every row has a clone size; where given, it reads once, few, many or a size class.

TGCGCCAGCAGCCGCAGGGTCACCGGGGAGCTGTTTTTT	CASSRRVTGELFF	.	TRBV4-1	.	TRBJ2-2
TGTGCCAGCAGCCAAGATTGGCGGAGCACCGGGGAGCTGTTTTTT	CASSQDWRSTGELFF	.	TRBV4-2	.	TRBJ2-2
TGTGCCAGCTCGCGCGACAGGGAGGCAACCTACGAGCAGTACTTC	CASSRDREATYEQYF	.	TRBV18	.	TRBJ2-7
TGTGCCAGCAGTGGAGGACTAGCGAACACCGGGGAGCTGTTTTTT	CASSGGLANTGELFF	TRBD2	TRBV2	.	TRBJ2-2
TGTGCCAGCAGCTGGCGAGGTAGCCGAGGCTACACCTTC	CASSWRGSRGYTF	.	TRBV5-6	.	TRBJ1-2
TGTGCCAGCAGTTTAGGGCAGGGACAGCCCCAGCATTTT	CASSLGQGQPQHF	.	TRBV27	few	TRBJ1-5
TGTGCCATCAGTGAGACTAACCGGGACAGAATGTATCAGCCCCAGCATTTT	CAISETNRDRMYQPQHF	TRBD1	TRBV10-3	.	TRBJ1-5
TGTGCCAGCAGCTTGCAGGGGTCTGAAGCTTTCTTT	CASSLQGSEAFF	.	TRBV7-8	few	TRBJ1-1
TGTGCCAGCAGCCCTTGGCCCTACAATGAGCAGTTCTTC	CASSPWPYNEQFF	.	TRBV7-9	.	TRBJ2-1
TGTGCCAGCAGTGCCCCGACTAGCGGGAGGTGGGAGACCCAGTACTTC	CASSAPTSGRWETQYF	TRBD2	TRBV25-1	.	TRBJ2-5
TGTGCCAGCAGCTCTCTTCGCGGGGGGTTATCAGATACGCAGTATTTT	CASSSLRGGLSDTQYF	TRBD2	TRBV7-2	.	TRBJ2-3
TGTGCCAGCAGTCCCTCATTGAGGAACACCGGGGAGCTGTTTTTT	CASSPSLRNTGELFF	.	TRBV28	.	TRBJ2-2
TGTGCCAGCAGCCGGAGCGGGAGCTATCAGTCCCAGCATTTT	CASSRSGSYQSQHF	.	TRBV5-4	.	TRBJ1-5
TGTGCCAGCAGCGTCAACAGGGAAGGGAAAAACAGGGCCTACGAGCAGTACTTC	CASSVNREGKNRAYEQYF	.	TRBV7-9	once	TRBJ2-7
TGCGCCAGCAGCTTGGCCACTAGCGGGAGGGCGGAAGAGCAGTTCTTC	CASSLATSGRAEEQFF	TRBD2	TRBV5-1	few	TRBJ2-1
TGTGCCAGCAGTTTAAGGCAGCGAGGGCTATATTTT	CASSLRQRGLYF	.	TRBV28	.	TRBJ1-3
TGTGCCAGCTCACCCGAGACAGACTTTCCCTATGGCTACACCTTC	CASSPETDFPYGYTF	.	TRBV18	.	TRBJ1-2
TGTGCCAGTAGTATCGGCGGGACCTACGAGCAGTACTTC	CASSIGGTYEQYF	.	TRBV19	.	TRBJ2-7
TGTGCCAGCAGCCAAGATAGGACAGGCGACTATGGCTACACCTTC	CASSQDRTGDYGYTF	TRBD1	TRBV14	.	TRBJ1-2
TGTGCCAGCAGTTCAGACAGGGCGCCCAGTGGCACCGGGGAGCTGTTTTTT	CASSSDRAPSGTGELFF	TRBD1	TRBV2	.	TRBJ2-2
TGTGCCAGCAGTGAACTAGCGGGGGGAAAAGAGACCCAGTACTTC	CASSELAGGKETQYF	TRBD2	TRBV6-1	.	TRBJ2-5
TGTGCCAGCAAAATCGGGGGGCCGGACACTGAAGCTTTCTTT	CASKIGGPDTEAFF	.	TRBV6-4	few	TRBJ1-1
TGTGCCAGCAGTCAGGGCCTGAACACTGAAGCTTTCTTT	CASSQGLNTEAFF	.	TRBV6-5	.	TRBJ1-1
TGTGCCAGCAGCTCATCACAGGGATTCACTGAAGCTTTCTTT	CASSSSQGFTEAFF	.	TRBV7-2	.	TRBJ1-1